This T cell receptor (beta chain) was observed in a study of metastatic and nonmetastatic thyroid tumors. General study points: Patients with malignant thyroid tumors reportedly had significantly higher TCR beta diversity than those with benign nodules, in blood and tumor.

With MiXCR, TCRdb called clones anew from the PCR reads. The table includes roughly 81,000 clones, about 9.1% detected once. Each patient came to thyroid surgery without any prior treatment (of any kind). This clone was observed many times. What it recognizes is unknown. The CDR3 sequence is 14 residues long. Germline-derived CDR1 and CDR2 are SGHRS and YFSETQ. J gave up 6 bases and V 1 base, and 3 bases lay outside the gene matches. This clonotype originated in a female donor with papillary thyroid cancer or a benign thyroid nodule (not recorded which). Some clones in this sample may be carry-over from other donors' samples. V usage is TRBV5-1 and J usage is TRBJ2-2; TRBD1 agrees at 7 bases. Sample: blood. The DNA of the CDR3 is TGCGCCAGCAGCTTGCGACAGGGCTCCGGGGAGCTGTTTTTT. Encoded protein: CASSLRQGSGELFF.